The T cell receptor beta chain described here comes from a study of beta chain features in type 1 diabetes. CDR1 SGHTA and CDR2 FQGNSA come from the germline V gene. CDR3 length: 16 residues. Trimming stripped 7 bases from V and 8 bases from J, with 23 bases between. All of the isolated RNA was reverse transcribed, so expressed TCRB transcripts were sequenced. The protocol was immunoSEQ multiplex PCR, while the TCRdb copy is restricted to in-frame clones and leaves out a portion. In the table there are a few hundred thousand clones, 20% of which are singletons. This clone showed up just a few times. Its matching antigen is unknown. Study-wide points: Moderately but significantly shorter TCRB CDR3s were found in Type 1 diabetes patients in all four CD4+ subsets. It was not settled here whether HLA type affects TCRB rearrangement.

The genes are TRBV7-2 and TRBJ1-4; D remains ambiguous. This sequence was found in a woman aged 40 to 49 with type 1 diabetes. The material sequenced was naive CD4+ T cells from blood. The CDR3 loop is CASTTERGSVPEKLFF. In DNA form, the CDR3 reads TGTGCCAGCACCACTGAGAGAGGCTCAGTTCCCGAAAAACTGTTTTTT.